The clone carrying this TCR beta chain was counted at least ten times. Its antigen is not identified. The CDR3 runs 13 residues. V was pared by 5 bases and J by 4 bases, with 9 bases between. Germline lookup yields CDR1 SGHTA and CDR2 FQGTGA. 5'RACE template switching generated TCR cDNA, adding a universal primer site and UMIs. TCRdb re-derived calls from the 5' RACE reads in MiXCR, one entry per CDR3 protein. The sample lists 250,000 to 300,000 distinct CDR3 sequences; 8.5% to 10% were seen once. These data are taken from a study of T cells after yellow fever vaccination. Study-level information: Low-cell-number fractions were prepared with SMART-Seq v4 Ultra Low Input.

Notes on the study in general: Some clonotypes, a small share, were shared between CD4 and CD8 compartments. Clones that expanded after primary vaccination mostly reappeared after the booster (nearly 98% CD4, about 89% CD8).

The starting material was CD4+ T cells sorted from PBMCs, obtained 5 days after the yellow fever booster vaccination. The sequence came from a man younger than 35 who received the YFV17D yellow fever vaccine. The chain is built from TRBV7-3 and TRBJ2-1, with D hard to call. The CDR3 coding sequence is TGTGCCAGCAGCCAAATGGGGTACAATGAGCAGTTCTTC. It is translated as CASSQMGYNEQFF.